This T cell receptor (beta chain) emerged from a study of cytomegalovirus exposure and HLA in healthy donors. General observations from the study: The authors excluded some V segments, including TRBV6-2 and TRBV6-3, as indistinguishable.

The CDR3 extends over 15 amino acids. V lost 2 bases and J 7 bases, leaving 18 bases between the germline ends. Germline loops: CDR1 SGHDT, CDR2 YYEEEE. This clone has just one count. Its antigen is not known. PCR involved 60 Vbeta and 13 Jbeta primers. The table came from immunoSEQ multiplex PCR; TCRdb's copy has only in-frame clones and leaves some out. The sample records about 170,000 clones, around three quarters being singletons. The clonotype comes from a young woman in good health and CMV-seropositive. Sequencing was carried out using PBMCs. The gene calls are TRBV5-6 and TRBJ1-2; D gene ambiguous. CDR3 protein: CASSFSSGAVLGYTF. The CDR3 coding sequence is TGTGCCAGCAGCTTTTCCTCTGGTGCGGTTCTTGGCTACACCTTC. Looking up the rest from reference TRBV5-6 and TRBJ1-2 gives the full variable domain: DAGVTQSPTHLIKTRGQQVTLRCSPKSGHDTVSWYQQALGQGPQFIFQYYEEEERQRGNFPDRFSGHQFPNYSSELNVNALLLGDSALYLCASSFSSGAVLGYTFGSGTRLTVV.